A single sample gave rise to the 10 T cell receptor beta chains below, sequenced in a study of T cells expressing NK-cell markers. Following a re-call of the 5' RACE reads, TCRdb has one entry per CDR3 protein and lacks DNA. The sample holds about 260,000 distinct CDR3 sequences. The sequenced material came from blood T cells: a sorted CD56 or NKG2C T cell subset, CD4+ or CD8+ T cells, or bulk PBMC T cells (not recorded which). Receptor source: a man in his late teens or twenties in good health.

This chain connects TRBV6-1 to TRBJ2-5; TCRdb picks TRBD1, but there is no DNA to check that call. The CDR3 covers 15 residues. CDR1 is MNHNS, CDR2 SASEGT, per germline. The CDR3: CASSTGGSRMKTQYF.

This chain connects TRBV12-3 or TRBV12-4 to TRBJ2-7; the TRBD1 assignment by TCRdb is unverifiable without DNA. The length of the CDR3 is 13 residues. CDR3: CASQGTDTYEQYF.

This chain connects TRBV15 to TRBJ1-3; checking the TCRdb D call of TRBD1 is not possible without DNA. Germline CDR1 LNHNV, CDR2 YYDKDF (reference sequence). The CDR3 is 14 residues long. This CDR3 is CASGHGELGNTIYF.

This rearrangement joins TRBV13 to TRBJ2-1; without DNA, the TCRdb call of TRBD2 cannot be checked. CDR3 length equals 16 residues. CDR1 is PRHDT, CDR2 FYEKMQ, per germline (reference sequence). The CDR3 reads CASRNIAGGGYNEQFF.

The chain has TRBV7-9 and TRBJ2-1; the D call of TRBD2 rests on TCRdb alone, since no DNA is present to check it. The V gene's germline CDR1 is SEHNR and CDR2 FQNEAQ (reference sequence). The CDR3 loop spans 15 amino acids. The CDR3 reads CASSLAGLAGDEQFF. The full variable domain, in which reference TRBV7-9 and TRBJ2-1 provide the parts outside the CDR3, is DTGVSQNPRHKITKRGQNVTFRCDPISEHNRLYWYRQTLGQGPEFLTYFQNEAQLEKSRLLSDRFSAERPKGSFSTLEIQRTEQGDSAMYLCASSLAGLAGDEQFFGPGTRLTVL.

This chain links TRBV6-5 with TRBJ2-6; absent DNA, TCRdb's TRBD1 call cannot be checked. The CDR3 runs to 15 residues. Germline values: CDR1 MNHEY, CDR2 SVGAGI. The CDR3 spells CASSYRAPGANVLTF.

V is TRBV27 and J is TRBJ2-1; the D call from TCRdb, TRBD1, cannot be confirmed without DNA. The CDR3 has 14 residues. CDR1 is MNHEY, CDR2 SMNVEV, per germline (reference sequence). This CDR3 is CASSYSTQGGEQFF.

This chain uses TRBV6-1 with TRBJ1-5. Germline CDR1 MNHNS, CDR2 SASEGT. The CDR3 sequence is 15 residues long. The CDR3 here is CASSDSGGNSQPQHF.

The chain recombines TRBV4-2 with TRBJ1-1; without DNA, the TCRdb call of TRBD1 cannot be checked. There are 12 residues in the CDR3. Germline V gene lookup returns CDR1 LGHNA and CDR2 YNFKEQ. Here the CDR3 reads CASSQDTGGAFF.

This chain connects TRBV6-1 to TRBJ1-5. Germline V gene data show CDR1 as MNHNS and CDR2 as SASEGT. This CDR3 contains 11 residues. The CDR3 sequence is CASSRDQPQHF.